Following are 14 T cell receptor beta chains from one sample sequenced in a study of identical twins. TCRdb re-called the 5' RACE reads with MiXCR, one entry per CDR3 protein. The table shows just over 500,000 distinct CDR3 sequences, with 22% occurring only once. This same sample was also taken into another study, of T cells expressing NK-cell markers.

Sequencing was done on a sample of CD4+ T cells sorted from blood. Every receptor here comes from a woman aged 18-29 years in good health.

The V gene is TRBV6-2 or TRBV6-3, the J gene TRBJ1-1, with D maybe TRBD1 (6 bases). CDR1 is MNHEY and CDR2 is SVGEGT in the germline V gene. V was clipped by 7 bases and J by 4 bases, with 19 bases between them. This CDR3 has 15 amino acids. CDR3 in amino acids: CASIAMSGGRTEAFF. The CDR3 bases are TGTGCCAGCATTGCCATGTCGGGGGGCCGCACTGAAGCTTTCTTT.

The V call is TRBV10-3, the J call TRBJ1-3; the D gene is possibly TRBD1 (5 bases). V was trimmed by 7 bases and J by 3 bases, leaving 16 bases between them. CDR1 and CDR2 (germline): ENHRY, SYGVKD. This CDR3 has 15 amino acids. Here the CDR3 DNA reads TGTGCCATCATGGATCCAGGGAATAGTGGAAACACCATATATTTT. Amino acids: CAIMDPGNSGNTIYF.

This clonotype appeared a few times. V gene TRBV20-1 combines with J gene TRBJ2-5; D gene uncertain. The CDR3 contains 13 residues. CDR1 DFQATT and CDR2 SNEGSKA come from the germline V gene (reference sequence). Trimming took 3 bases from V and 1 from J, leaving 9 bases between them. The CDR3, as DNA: TGCAGTGCTAGTCTCACTTTCCAAGAGACCCAGTACTTC. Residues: CSASLTFQETQYF.

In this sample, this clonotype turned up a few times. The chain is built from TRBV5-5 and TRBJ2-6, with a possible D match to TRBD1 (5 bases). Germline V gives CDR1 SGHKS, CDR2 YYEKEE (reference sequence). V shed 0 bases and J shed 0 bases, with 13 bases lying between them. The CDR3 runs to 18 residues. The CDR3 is CASSLVGAGHSGANVLTF. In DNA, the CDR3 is TGTGCCAGCAGCTTGGTAGGGGCCGGTCACTCTGGGGCCAACGTCCTGACTTTC.

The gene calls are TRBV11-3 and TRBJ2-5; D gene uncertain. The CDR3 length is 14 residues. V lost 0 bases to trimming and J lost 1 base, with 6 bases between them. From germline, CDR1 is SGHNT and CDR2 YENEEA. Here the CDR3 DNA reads TGTGCCAGCAGCTTAGATGGGCCCCAAGAGACCCAGTACTTC. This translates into CASSLDGPQETQYF.

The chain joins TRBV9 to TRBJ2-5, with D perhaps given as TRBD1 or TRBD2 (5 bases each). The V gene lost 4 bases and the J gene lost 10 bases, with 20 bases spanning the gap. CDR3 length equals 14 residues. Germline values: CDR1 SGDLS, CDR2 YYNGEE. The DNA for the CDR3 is TGTGCCAGCAGCCCTACCGGGACGGGAATCGGCCAGTACTTC. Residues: CASSPTGTGIGQYF.

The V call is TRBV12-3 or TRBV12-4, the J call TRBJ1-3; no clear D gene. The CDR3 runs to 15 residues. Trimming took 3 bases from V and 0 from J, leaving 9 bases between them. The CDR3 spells CASSFPDVSGNTIYF. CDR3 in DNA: TGTGCCAGCAGTTTTCCGGACGTCTCTGGAAACACCATATATTTT.

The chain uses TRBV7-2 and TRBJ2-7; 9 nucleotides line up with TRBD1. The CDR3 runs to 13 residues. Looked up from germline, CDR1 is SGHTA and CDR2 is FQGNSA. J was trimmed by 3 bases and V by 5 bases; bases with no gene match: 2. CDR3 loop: CASSRTGVYEQYF. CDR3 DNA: TGTGCCAGCAGCCGGACAGGGGTCTACGAGCAGTACTTC.

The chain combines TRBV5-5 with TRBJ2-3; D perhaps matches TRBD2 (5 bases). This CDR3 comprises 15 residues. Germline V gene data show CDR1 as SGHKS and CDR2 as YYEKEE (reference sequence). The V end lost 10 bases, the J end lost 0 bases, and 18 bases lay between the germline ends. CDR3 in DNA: TGTGCCGCCTATCGGAGGCGGACCAGCACAGATACGCAGTATTTT. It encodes CAAYRRRTSTDTQYF.

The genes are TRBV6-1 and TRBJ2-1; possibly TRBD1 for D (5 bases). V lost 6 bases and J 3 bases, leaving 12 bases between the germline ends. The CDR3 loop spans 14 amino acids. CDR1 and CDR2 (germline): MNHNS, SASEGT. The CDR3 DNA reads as TGTGCCAGCAGGCGAACGACAGACTACAATGAGCAGTTCTTC. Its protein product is CASRRTTDYNEQFF.

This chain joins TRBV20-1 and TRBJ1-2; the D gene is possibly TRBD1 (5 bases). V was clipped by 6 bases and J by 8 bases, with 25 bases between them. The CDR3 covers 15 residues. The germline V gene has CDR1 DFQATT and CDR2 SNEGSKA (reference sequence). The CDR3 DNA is TGCAGTGCCCACCCCGCCCCCAGGGCGGCGGAAGGCTACACCTTC. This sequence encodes CSAHPAPRAAEGYTF.

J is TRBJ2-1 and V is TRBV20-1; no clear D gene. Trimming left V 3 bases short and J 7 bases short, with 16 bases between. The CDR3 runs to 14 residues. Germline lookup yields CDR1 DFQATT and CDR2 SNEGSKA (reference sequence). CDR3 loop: CSARFRAHWNEQFF. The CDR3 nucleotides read TGCAGTGCTAGGTTTAGGGCCCACTGGAATGAGCAGTTCTTC.

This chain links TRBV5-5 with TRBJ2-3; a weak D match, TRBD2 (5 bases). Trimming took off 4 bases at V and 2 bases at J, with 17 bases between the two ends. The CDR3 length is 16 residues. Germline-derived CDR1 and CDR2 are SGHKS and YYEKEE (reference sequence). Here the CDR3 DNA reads TGTGCCAGCAGCCGAGATCGGGGAGAGGTCACAGATACGCAGTATTTT. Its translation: CASSRDRGEVTDTQYF.

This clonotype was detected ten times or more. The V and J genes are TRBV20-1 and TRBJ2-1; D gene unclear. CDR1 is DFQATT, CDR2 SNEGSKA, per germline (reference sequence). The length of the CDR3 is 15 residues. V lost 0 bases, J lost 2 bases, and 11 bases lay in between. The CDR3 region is CSARDQRHPYNEQFF. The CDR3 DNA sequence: TGCAGTGCTAGAGATCAACGCCATCCCTACAATGAGCAGTTCTTC.